This TCR beta chain derives from a study of T cell responses to AZD1222 COVID-19 vaccine. Findings and caveats of the study: Researchers report vaccine-associated CD4 TCRs spanning spike, with dominance at 160-218 and 743-854. Sampled repertoires all dated from after the peak T cell response.

Trimming took 3 bases from V and 5 from J, leaving 14 bases between them. This CDR3 spans 14 amino acids. CDR1 and CDR2 from the germline V gene are LNHDA and SQIVND (reference sequence). Of note for this clone: Its specificity is not known.

Some clones are missing from TCRdb's copy, which holds only in-frame ones; the method was immunoSEQ multiplex PCR. The sample lists about 150,000 clones; approximately 91% were seen once. Sequencing used peripheral blood, obtained 28 days after the second AZD1222 dose. This chain connects TRBV19 to TRBJ2-7; D is unresolved. The sequence derives from an adult who received the AZD1222 COVID-19 vaccine. CDR3 bases: TGTGCCAGTAGTATGATCTCTCCTTCCGACGAGCAGTACTTC. Translated, it gives CASSMISPSDEQYF.